The 17 T cell receptor beta chains presented below share a single source sample, sequenced in a study of OX40 agonist ivuxolimab in advanced cancers. The table came from immunoSEQ multiplex PCR; TCRdb's copy has only in-frame clones and leaves some out. The table lists some 87,000 clones, 90% of them singletons, with roughly 1.6% in the top ten. The sequences come from CD4+ or CD8+ T cells sorted from blood, collected in a trial of the OX40 agonist ivuxolimab. The source of these receptors is an adult with an advanced solid tumor such as melanoma, head and neck, liver or kidney cancer.

As DNA, the CDR3 is TGTGCCAGCAGCGTAGTCGGGACCGCCATTACCGGGGAGCTGTTTTTT. This sequence encodes CASSVVGTAITGELFF. The rearrangement joins TRBV9 to TRBJ2-2, with D tentatively TRBD1 or TRBD2 (5 bases each). Per germline, CDR1 SGDLS and CDR2 YYNGEE. CDR3 size: 16 residues. Trimming took 0 bases from V and 5 from J, leaving 14 bases between them.

This chain joins TRBV4-3 and TRBJ1-5; unclear D gene. Germline-derived CDR1 and CDR2 are LGHNA and YSLEER. This CDR3 contains 15 residues. The V gene lost 3 bases and the J gene lost 5 bases, with 14 bases spanning the gap. The CDR3 DNA reads TGCGCCAGCAGCCAGCAGACATCATCGTATCAGCCCCAGCATTTT. Translated: CASSQQTSSYQPQHF.

CDR3 bases: TGTGCCAGCAGCTTAAGGCGAGGGAGTGGGAACACTGAAGCTTTCTTT. Translation gives CASSLRRGSGNTEAFF. The rearrangement links TRBV7-9 to TRBJ1-1, with D unresolved. V was cut by 2 bases and J by 1 base, with 14 bases left in between. The CDR3 is 16 residues long. Germline CDR1 and CDR2: SEHNR and FQNEAQ (reference sequence).

The V call is TRBV5-1, the J call TRBJ2-3; D is undetermined. CDR1 and CDR2 from the germline V gene are SGHRS and YFSETQ. The CDR3 consists of 19 residues. V gave up 0 bases and J gave up 2 bases, with 22 bases separating them. CDR3 sequence (DNA): TGCGCCAGCAGCTTGGCCTTCGTGTCAGCCCTTTTAGACACAGATACGCAGTATTTT. Protein sequence: CASSLAFVSALLDTDTQYF.

The chain joins TRBV2 to TRBJ1-2; unclear D gene. The CDR3 loop spans 11 amino acids. V lost 8 bases to trimming and J lost 4 bases, with 8 bases between them. Germline loops: CDR1 SNHLY, CDR2 FYNNEI. The CDR3 DNA is TGTGCCAGCGGGAGGAGCTATGGCTACACCTTC. It specifies CASGRSYGYTF.

V and J are TRBV7-6 and TRBJ2-5, with 7 positions matching TRBD2. The CDR3 spans 13 residues. Unmatched junction bases numbered 4, after V lost 6 bases and J lost 3 bases. Germline CDR1 is SGHVS and CDR2 is FNYEAQ. The CDR3 loop reads CASRPGLKETQYF. The DNA for the CDR3 is TGTGCCAGCAGGCCGGGACTAAAAGAGACCCAGTACTTC.

J is TRBJ1-4 and V is TRBV5-1; TRBD1 aligns across 7 bases. J gave up 0 bases and V 0 bases, and 2 bases lay outside the gene matches. CDR1 is SGHRS and CDR2 is YFSETQ in the germline V gene. The CDR3 totals 16 residues. The CDR3 DNA sequence: TGCGCCAGCAGCTTGGCAGGGGGGGCAACTAATGAAAAACTGTTTTTT. Its translation is CASSLAGGATNEKLFF. Full variable domain (outside the CDR3, taken from reference TRBV5-1 and TRBJ1-4): KAGVTQTPRYLIKTRGQQVTLSCSPISGHRSVSWYQQTPGQGLQFLFEYFSETQRNKGNFPGRFSGRQFSNSRSEMNVSTLELGDSALYLCASSLAGGATNEKLFFGSGTQLSVL.

V usage is TRBV11-3 and J usage is TRBJ2-7, with 7 bases aligning to TRBD1. V gave up 3 bases and J gave up 6 bases; unmatched junction bases: 8. In germline, CDR1 is SGHNT, CDR2 YENEEA. This CDR3 has 14 amino acids. This CDR3 is CASSFSTTGSEQYF. The CDR3, as DNA: TGTGCCAGCAGCTTCTCTACGACAGGGAGCGAGCAGTACTTC.

V is TRBV20-1 and J is TRBJ2-1; D is uncertain. Germline CDR1 reads DFQATT; CDR2 reads SNEGSKA (reference sequence). V lost 2 bases and J 7 bases, leaving 6 bases between the germline ends. CDR3 length: 11 residues. CDR3 DNA sequence: TGCAGTGCTAGAACGAGAAATGAGCAGTTCTTC. It is translated as CSARTRNEQFF.

This clone was observed once. The rearrangement links TRBV11-3 to TRBJ2-5; no reliable D call. The CDR3 runs to 15 residues. CDR1 is SGHNT, CDR2 YENEEA, per germline. Trimming took 0 bases from V and 3 from J, leaving 11 bases between them. The CDR3 nucleotides read TGTGCCAGCAGCTTAGAAGCGCGACTCGAAGAGACCCAGTACTTC. Its translation: CASSLEARLEETQYF.

In its sample, this clone was seen once. The chain uses TRBV4-2 and TRBJ2-1; no definite D call. This CDR3 is built from 12 residues. The germline V gene encodes CDR1 LGHNA and CDR2 YNFKEQ. Trimming removed 0 bases at V and 10 bases at J, with 7 bases between. CDR3 in DNA: TGTGCCAGCAGCCAAGATATGTTAGAGCAGTTCTTC. It codes for CASSQDMLEQFF.

The CDR3 here is CASSPGLAGPTYEQYF. CDR3 coding DNA: TGTGCCAGCAGCCCGGGACTAGCGGGACCTACCTACGAGCAGTACTTC. This rearrangement joins TRBV11-3 to TRBJ2-7; the match to TRBD2 covers 13 bases. V gave up 5 bases and J gave up 2 bases; unmatched junction bases: 6. This CDR3 contains 16 residues. The germline V gene has CDR1 SGHNT and CDR2 YENEEA.

The chain uses TRBV5-1 and TRBJ2-3; D is perhaps TRBD1 (5 bases). Germline V gives CDR1 SGHRS, CDR2 YFSETQ. Trimming cost V 4 bases and J 1 base, with 13 bases left between them. The CDR3 has 15 residues. This chain's CDR3 is CASSTSGRGTDTQYF. The CDR3 nucleotides read TGCGCCAGCAGCACTTCAGGGCGCGGCACAGATACGCAGTATTTT.

The J gene is TRBJ2-5, the V gene TRBV7-2; 10 bases map to TRBD1. The CDR3 runs to 14 residues. V shed 5 bases and J 5 bases; nucleotides not matched to a gene: 5. CDR1 and CDR2 from the germline V gene are SGHTA and FQGNSA. The CDR3 reads CASSPGTGVETQYF. CDR3 sequence (DNA): TGTGCCAGCAGCCCAGGGACAGGGGTTGAGACCCAGTACTTC.

This clone was seen a single time. The rearrangement links TRBV5-1 to TRBJ2-7; tentative D call: TRBD2 (5 bases). V was trimmed by 5 bases and J by 0 bases, leaving 12 bases between them. Germline lookup yields CDR1 SGHRS and CDR2 YFSETQ. This CDR3 has 14 amino acids. The CDR3 loop is CASRFERNSYEQYF. Here the CDR3 DNA reads TGCGCCAGCAGGTTTGAGCGGAACTCCTACGAGCAGTACTTC.

J is TRBJ2-6 and V is TRBV6-1; D is undetermined. There are 16 residues in the CDR3. In germline, CDR1 is MNHNS, CDR2 SASEGT. V was trimmed by 2 bases and J by 0 bases, leaving 8 bases between them. The CDR3 coding sequence is TGTGCCAGCAGTGAATCCCTTTTCTCTGGGGCCAACGTCCTGACTTTC. As protein: CASSESLFSGANVLTF.

This sequence joins TRBV15 and TRBJ2-1; 8 bases match TRBD1. The CDR3 contains 14 residues. Germline CDR1 LNHNV, CDR2 YYDKDF (reference sequence). V shed 0 bases and J 8 bases; nucleotides not matched to a gene: 3. The CDR3 sequence is CATSRDRGRDEQFF. The CDR3 DNA sequence: TGTGCCACCAGCAGAGACAGGGGGCGGGATGAGCAGTTCTTC.